The clone carrying this TCR beta chain has more than one count but fewer than ten. Its antigen is as yet unknown. The CDR3 loop spans 15 amino acids. In germline, CDR1 is SEHNR, CDR2 FQNEAQ (reference sequence). Trimming took 5 bases from V and 0 from J; bases not matched to a gene: 4. Some clones are missing from TCRdb's copy, which holds only in-frame ones; the method was immunoSEQ multiplex PCR. The sample yields approximately 52,000 clones, around 79% seen once. The data derive from a study of radiotherapy plus CTLA-4 blockade in lung cancer. In the study overall: Objective responses were seen in over 15% of patients, disease control in about 33%. Study results and caveats: After radiotherapy and ipilimumab, tumor-derived clones expanded in peripheral blood. Best predicting response, reportedly, were early blood T cell clone dynamics, with interferon-beta.

The sequencing here drew on peripheral blood, taken from a patient treated with radiotherapy plus ipilimumab. The sequence derives from a human donor with non-small cell lung cancer who had a complete response to radiotherapy plus ipilimumab. The V and J genes are TRBV7-9 and TRBJ1-2; TRBD1 matches at 9 bases. For the CDR3, the DNA is TGTGCCAGCAGCCCATGGGACAGGGCTAACTATGGCTACACCTTC. Its protein product is CASSPWDRANYGYTF.